This paragraph covers one TCR beta chain sequence. Looked up from germline, CDR1 is SNHLY and CDR2 is FYNNEI. This CDR3 is 15 amino acids long. The ends were cut back, 0 bases at V and 1 base at J, with 9 bases in the middle. This specimen comes from a study of cytomegalovirus exposure and HLA in healthy donors. Sequenced by immunoSEQ multiplex PCR; TCRdb stores in-frame clones only, minus some. This sample has roughly 300,000 clones; around 90% occur once, and the top ten carry about 1.2%. The specimen was PBMCs. The sequence came from a woman aged 30 to 39 in good health and CMV-seropositive. V gene TRBV2 combines with J gene TRBJ1-1; TRBD1 might be the D (6 bases). CDR3 nucleotide sequence: TGTGCCAGCAGTGAAGCGGGGGGCCAGAACACTGAAGCTTTCTTT. This codes for CASSEAGGQNTEAFF.